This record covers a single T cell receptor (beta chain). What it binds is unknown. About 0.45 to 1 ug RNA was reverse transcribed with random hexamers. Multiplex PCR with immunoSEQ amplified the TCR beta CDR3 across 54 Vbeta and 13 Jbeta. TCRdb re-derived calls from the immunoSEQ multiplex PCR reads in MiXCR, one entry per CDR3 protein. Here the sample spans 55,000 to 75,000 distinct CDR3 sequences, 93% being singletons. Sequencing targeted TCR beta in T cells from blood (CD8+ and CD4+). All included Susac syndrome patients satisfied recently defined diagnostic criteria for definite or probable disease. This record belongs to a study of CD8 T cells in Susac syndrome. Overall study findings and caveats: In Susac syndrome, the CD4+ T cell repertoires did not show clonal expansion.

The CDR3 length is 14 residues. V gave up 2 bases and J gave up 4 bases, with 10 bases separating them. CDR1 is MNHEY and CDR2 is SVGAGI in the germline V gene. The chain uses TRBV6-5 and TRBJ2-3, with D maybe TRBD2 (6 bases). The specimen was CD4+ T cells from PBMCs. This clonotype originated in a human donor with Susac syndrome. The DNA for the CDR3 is TGTGCCAGCAGTTACGGGAGGAGAGCAGATACGCAGTATTTT. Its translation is CASSYGRRADTQYF.